This is a list of T cell receptor beta chains from one sample in a study of OX40 agonist ivuxolimab in advanced cancers. Sequencing was performed with immunoSEQ multiplex PCR; in TCRdb, only in-frame clones are kept and a portion is missing. This sample has almost 80,000 clones; roughly 86% occur once, and the top ten carry 20% to 25%. Sequenced material: CD4+ or CD8+ T cells sorted from blood, taken in a trial of the OX40 agonist ivuxolimab. All receptors derive from an adult with an advanced solid tumor such as melanoma, head and neck, liver or kidney cancer. The CDR3 runs from the conserved cysteine through the conserved F or W. A D gene is named only where the DNA matches it firmly. Some rows have no size entry. The others give once, few or many, or a class for an expanded clone.

J gene,D gene,clone size,V gene,CDR3 protein,CDR3 DNA
TRBJ1-5,TRBD1,NA,TRBV30,CAWSVRGQGTQPQHF,TGTGCCTGGAGTGTAAGGGGACAGGGGACTCAGCCCCAGCATTTT
TRBJ2-7,NA,NA,TRBV19,CASSSGTAAMGEQYF,TGTGCCAGTAGTAGCGGGACCGCTGCGATGGGCGAGCAGTACTTC
TRBJ1-6,TRBD1,NA,TRBV30,CAWSPTGTGHNSPLHF,TGCGCCTGGAGCCCGACCGGGACAGGGCATAATTCACCCCTCCACTTT
TRBJ2-2,TRBD2,once,TRBV2,CATSRRGAGELFF,TGTGCCACCTCGAGGCGGGGGGCCGGGGAGCTGTTTTTT
TRBJ1-6,NA,NA,TRBV18,CASSRPGSPLHF,TGTGCCAGCTCCCGTCCCGGCTCACCCCTCCACTTT
TRBJ2-1,NA,NA,TRBV7-9,CVSSPSLPNEQFF,TGTGTCAGCAGCCCTTCCCTCCCGAATGAGCAGTTCTTC
TRBJ1-4,TRBD1,NA,TRBV5-6,CASSLEPPGQGLVNEKLFF,TGTGCCAGCAGCTTGGAACCTCCGGGACAGGGGCTCGTTAATGAAAAACTGTTTTTT
TRBJ1-3,NA,NA,TRBV25-1,CASTLRGESSGNTIYF,TGTGCCAGCACCCTCAGGGGCGAGAGCTCTGGAAACACCATATATTTT
TRBJ2-2,NA,few,TRBV7-2,CASSFNQGTGELFF,TGTGCCAGCAGCTTCAATCAGGGGACCGGGGAGCTGTTTTTT
TRBJ2-2,TRBD2,NA,TRBV7-2,CASREGPGELFF,TGTGCCAGCCGGGAGGGCCCCGGGGAGCTGTTTTTT
TRBJ1-3,NA,NA,TRBV28,CASSLSGAGNTIYF,TGTGCCAGCAGTTTGTCGGGGGCTGGAAACACCATATATTTT
TRBJ2-1,NA,NA,TRBV27,CASSLFESYNEQFF,TGTGCCAGCAGTTTATTCGAGTCCTACAATGAGCAGTTCTTC
TRBJ2-5,TRBD2,NA,TRBV5-6,CASSFLSGRPETQYF,TGTGCCAGCAGCTTTCTTAGCGGGAGGCCAGAGACCCAGTACTTC
TRBJ1-6,NA,many,TRBV7-2,CASSGGGVGNSPLHF,TGTGCCAGCAGTGGTGGGGGAGTGGGGAATTCACCCCTCCACTTT
TRBJ1-1,NA,NA,TRBV2,CASSATRSYMNTEAFF,TGTGCCAGCAGCGCTACTCGGTCATACATGAACACTGAAGCTTTCTTT
TRBJ2-1,TRBD2,NA,TRBV4-3,CASTLELAGASSQFF,TGCGCCAGCACCTTGGAGCTAGCGGGAGCTTCATCGCAGTTCTTC
TRBJ2-7,TRBD2,NA,TRBV19,CASSIGAGGPRNEQYF,TGTGCCAGTAGTATTGGGGCGGGGGGGCCGAGAAACGAGCAGTACTTC
TRBJ2-3,TRBD2,NA,TRBV30,CAWETSGRTDTQYF,TGTGCCTGGGAGACTAGCGGGCGAACAGATACGCAGTATTTT
TRBJ1-5,NA,once,TRBV11-3,CASSPDSSNQPQHF,TGTGCCAGCAGCCCAGACAGTAGCAATCAGCCCCAGCATTTT
TRBJ1-1,NA,few,TRBV5-1,CASSLREYTEAFF,TGCGCCAGCAGCTTGCGAGAGTACACTGAAGCTTTCTTT
TRBJ2-6,NA,once,TRBV4-2,CASSQDGTVSGANVLTF,TGTGCCAGCAGCCAAGATGGTACGGTCTCTGGGGCCAACGTCCTGACTTTC
TRBJ1-1,NA,NA,TRBV4-1,CASSQDLAGTNTEAFF,TGCGCCAGCAGCCAAGATCTGGCAGGGACGAACACTGAAGCTTTCTTT
TRBJ1-5,TRBD1,NA,TRBV7-2,CASSLGRGGNQPQHF,TGTGCCAGCAGCTTGGGCAGGGGGGGCAATCAGCCCCAGCATTTT
TRBJ2-2,NA,NA,TRBV7-8,CASSLTGNTGELFF,TGTGCCAGCAGCTTAACAGGGAACACCGGGGAGCTGTTTTTT
TRBJ1-4,NA,NA,TRBV10-2,CASSEGLRAEKLFF,TGCGCCAGCAGTGAGGGATTGCGGGCTGAAAAACTGTTTTTT
TRBJ2-7,NA,NA,TRBV10-1,CASSEADTGGEQYF,TGCGCCAGCAGTGAGGCGGACACCGGGGGCGAGCAGTACTTC
TRBJ1-1,NA,NA,TRBV6-1,CASSVGQGKTNTEAFF,TGTGCCAGCAGTGTCGGCCAGGGGAAAACTAACACTGAAGCTTTCTTT
TRBJ2-2,NA,NA,TRBV2,CASSERMNIGELFF,TGTGCCAGCAGTGAGAGGATGAACATCGGGGAGCTGTTTTTT
TRBJ1-2,NA,NA,TRBV5-4,CASSRDQGGYTF,TGTGCCAGCAGTAGGGACCAGGGTGGCTACACCTTC
TRBJ2-2,TRBD2,NA,TRBV5-4,CASSLDLAGVTGELFF,TGTGCCAGCAGCTTGGACCTAGCGGGAGTCACCGGGGAGCTGTTTTTT
TRBJ1-5,NA,NA,TRBV7-2,CASSSRDGNQPQHF,TGTGCCAGCAGCTCAAGGGACGGGAATCAGCCCCAGCATTTT
TRBJ2-3,NA,once,TRBV10-3,CATTGMTEDTQYF,TGTGCCACCACCGGGATGACCGAGGATACGCAGTATTTT
TRBJ2-1,NA,NA,TRBV5-1,CASSLMGIGSNEQFF,TGCGCCAGCAGCTTGATGGGGATTGGTTCCAATGAGCAGTTCTTC
TRBJ1-6,NA,NA,TRBV4-3,CASRRNYADSPLHF,TGCGCCAGCAGGAGAAATTACGCGGATTCACCCCTCCACTTT
TRBJ2-2,TRBD2,NA,TRBV16,CASSQLAGANTGELFF,TGTGCCAGCAGCCAATTAGCGGGAGCGAACACCGGGGAGCTGTTTTTT
TRBJ2-2,NA,NA,TRBV2,CASSPTVGELFF,TGTGCCAGCAGCCCTACGGTCGGGGAGCTGTTTTTT
TRBJ2-5,TRBD2,NA,TRBV15,CATSSRGEREKYF,TGTGCCACCAGCAGCCGGGGGGAGAGGGAAAAGTACTTC
TRBJ2-5,NA,NA,TRBV6-5,CASSYAYRVRETQYF,TGTGCCAGCAGTTACGCGTACAGGGTACGGGAGACCCAGTACTTC
TRBJ2-1,TRBD2,NA,TRBV27,CASSLSKTSSEQFF,TGTGCCAGCAGTTTATCCAAGACTAGCAGTGAGCAGTTCTTC
TRBJ2-1,NA,NA,TRBV7-9,CASNEQFF,TGTGCCAGCAATGAGCAGTTCTTC
TRBJ2-3,NA,once,TRBV5-1,CASSFDPFSTDTQYF,TGCGCCAGCAGTTTCGACCCCTTCAGCACAGATACGCAGTATTTT
TRBJ2-1,TRBD1,NA,TRBV6-1,CASSAGGIRYNEQFF,TGTGCCAGCAGTGCAGGGGGAATCCGATACAATGAGCAGTTCTTC
TRBJ2-7,NA,NA,TRBV15,CATSRGYEQYF,TGTGCCACCAGCAGAGGGTACGAGCAGTACTTC
TRBJ2-1,TRBD1,NA,TRBV6-1,CASSASRMTGGRSYNEQFF,TGTGCCAGCAGTGCCTCTCGGATGACAGGGGGTCGCTCCTACAATGAGCAGTTCTTC
TRBJ2-2,NA,NA,TRBV2,CASSDQGFYTGELFF,TGTGCCAGCAGTGACCAGGGATTCTACACCGGGGAGCTGTTTTTT
TRBJ1-1,NA,NA,TRBV5-5,CASSLNRDRNTEAFF,TGTGCCAGCAGCCTAAACAGGGATCGGAACACTGAAGCTTTCTTT
TRBJ2-3,NA,few,TRBV11-2,CASSQRGPVWTDTQYF,TGTGCCAGCAGCCAAAGAGGACCTGTTTGGACAGATACGCAGTATTTT
TRBJ2-4,NA,NA,TRBV28,CASSSPTVRGAKNIQYF,TGTGCCAGCAGTAGCCCTACCGTAAGAGGGGCCAAAAACATTCAGTACTTC
TRBJ1-2,TRBD1,NA,TRBV19,CASSTWTGGNYGYTF,TGTGCCAGTAGTACCTGGACAGGGGGGAACTATGGCTACACCTTC
TRBJ1-2,NA,NA,TRBV7-6,CASSPEPNYGYTF,TGTGCCAGCAGCCCCGAACCTAACTATGGCTACACCTTC